These T cell receptor beta chains were read from a single sample in a study of shared clonotypes between healthy human individuals. The protocol was immunoSEQ multiplex PCR, while the TCRdb copy is restricted to in-frame clones and leaves out a portion. The sample has roughly 2.2 million clones; under 95% are singletons. Sequencing input: naive CD4+ T cells from PBMCs. The origin of the receptors is a man aged 18 to 35 in good health. Some clones in this sample may be carry-over from other donors' samples. CDR3s include the opening cysteine and the closing phenylalanine or tryptophan. The D gene is left open where the match is weak. Size tells how often a clone was seen (once, few, many) or the class of an expanded clone, and some rows leave it out.

D gene	clone size	V gene	J gene	CDR3 protein	CDR3 DNA
-	-	TRBV5-1	TRBJ2-3	CASSLQGTSTDTQYF	TGCGCCAGCAGCTTGCAGGGGACTAGCACAGATACGCAGTATTTT
-	-	TRBV28	TRBJ2-6	CASSVGSGANVLTF	TGTGCCAGCAGTGTGGGTTCTGGGGCCAACGTCCTGACTTTC
-	-	TRBV6-1	TRBJ2-4	CASSEQAGRAKNIQYF	TGTGCCAGCAGTGAACAGGCAGGGAGGGCCAAAAACATTCAGTACTTC
-	-	TRBV28	TRBJ1-2	CASSLIPGPIPSYGYTF	TGTGCCAGCAGTTTAATACCTGGACCGATACCTTCCTATGGCTACACCTTC
-	-	TRBV7-2	TRBJ1-3	CASSFFGVSGNTIYF	TGTGCCAGCAGCTTTTTCGGGGTCTCTGGAAACACCATATATTTT
-	-	TRBV7-3	TRBJ2-1	CASSLGLTRGGHEQFF	TGTGCCAGCAGCTTAGGACTTACGAGGGGCGGGCATGAGCAGTTCTTC
-	-	TRBV15	TRBJ2-3	CATSSPDRDPQYF	TGTGCCACCAGCAGCCCGGATCGGGACCCGCAGTATTTT
-	-	TRBV28	TRBJ1-2	CASSNGRIYGYTF	TGTGCCAGCAGCAATGGACGGATATATGGCTACACCTTC
TRBD2	-	TRBV6-4	TRBJ2-3	CASSDGLAGPRTDTQYF	TGTGCCAGCAGTGACGGACTAGCGGGCCCTCGCACAGATACGCAGTATTTT
-	-	TRBV4-1	TRBJ2-1	CASSQGTSGSYNEQFF	TGCGCCAGCAGCCAAGGGACATCGGGCTCCTACAATGAGCAGTTCTTC
-	-	TRBV4-2	TRBJ1-4	CASSQVGIQGAVWPPGTNEKLFF	TGTGCCAGCAGCCAAGTGGGAATACAGGGAGCCGTGTGGCCGCCGGGAACTAATGAAAAACTGTTTTTT
-	few	TRBV4-2	TRBJ2-7	CASSQVDLSSYEQYF	TGTGCCAGCAGCCAAGTGGACCTCAGCTCCTACGAGCAGTACTTC
-	-	TRBV4-2	TRBJ1-2	CASSQDNDRQHYGYTF	TGTGCCAGCAGCCAAGATAATGATAGGCAGCACTATGGCTACACCTTC
-	-	TRBV15	TRBJ1-2	CATSRDGTYYGYTF	TGTGCCACCAGCAGAGATGGAACTTACTATGGCTACACCTTC
-	-	TRBV6-5	TRBJ1-1	CASRPPGGGEAFF	TGTGCCAGCAGGCCCCCGGGGGGTGGTGAAGCTTTCTTT
-	-	TRBV28	TRBJ1-5	CASTLPLVGLSAIQPQHF	TGTGCCAGCACCTTACCCTTAGTGGGGCTATCGGCAATTCAGCCCCAGCATTTT
-	-	TRBV28	TRBJ1-2	CASSRPPGVYGYTF	TGTGCCAGCAGTCGGCCGCCGGGGGTCTATGGCTACACCTTC
-	once	TRBV5-1	TRBJ1-2	CASSLAPGANYGYTF	TGCGCCAGCAGCTTGGCACCGGGGGCAAACTATGGCTACACCTTC
TRBD1	-	TRBV30	TRBJ2-7	CAWESDRGHEQYF	TGTGCCTGGGAGTCGGACAGGGGCCACGAGCAGTACTTC
-	once	TRBV28	TRBJ2-3	CASSLSPPGESDTQYF	TGTGCCAGCAGTTTAAGTCCTCCCGGCGAATCAGATACGCAGTATTTT
TRBD2	once	TRBV19	TRBJ2-1	CASSDSAGEWNEQFF	TGTGCCAGTAGTGACTCGGCGGGAGAATGGAATGAGCAGTTCTTC
-	-	TRBV28	TRBJ2-5	CASSEPPRQETQYF	TGTGCCAGCAGTGAGCCCCCAAGACAAGAGACCCAGTACTTC
-	-	TRBV19	TRBJ1-5	CASSLYQGNQPQHF	TGTGCCAGTAGCCTATACCAGGGCAATCAGCCCCAGCATTTT
-	-	TRBV5-1	TRBJ2-2	CASSLAGGNTGELFF	TGCGCCAGCAGCTTGGCCGGAGGAAACACCGGGGAGCTGTTTTTT
-	-	TRBV6-5	TRBJ2-1	CASSRDSSSYNEQFF	TGTGCCAGCAGCAGGGACTCTAGCTCCTACAATGAGCAGTTCTTC
-	-	TRBV7-9	TRBJ2-1	CASSPRENEQFF	TGTGCCAGCAGCCCCAGGGAAAATGAGCAGTTCTTC
-	-	TRBV6-5	TRBJ2-5	CASSRGTQETQYF	TGTGCCAGCAGCCGGGGGACGCAAGAGACCCAGTACTTC
TRBD1	once	TRBV7-9	TRBJ2-7	CASSLAQGATYEQYF	TGTGCCAGCAGCTTAGCGCAGGGGGCCACCTACGAGCAGTACTTC
-	-	TRBV9	TRBJ2-7	CASSVESSPAYEQYF	TGTGCCAGCAGCGTAGAAAGTTCTCCAGCCTACGAGCAGTACTTC
-	-	TRBV28	TRBJ1-5	CASRPYGYRNQPQHF	TGTGCCAGCAGACCTTACGGGTACCGCAATCAGCCCCAGCATTTT
TRBD1	-	TRBV10-3	TRBJ2-3	CAISGGTGAPVGDTQYF	TGTGCCATCAGTGGCGGGACAGGGGCTCCGGTCGGGGATACGCAGTATTTT
-	-	TRBV30	TRBJ2-1	CAWKSSSMRYNEQFF	TGTGCCTGGAAGAGTTCCTCTATGAGGTACAATGAGCAGTTCTTC
TRBD2	-	TRBV29-1	TRBJ2-1	CSSRGRLAHNEQFF	TGCAGCTCCCGGGGGCGACTAGCGCACAATGAGCAGTTCTTC
-	-	TRBV11-2	TRBJ2-1	CASRGEEGQEQFF	TGTGCCAGCAGGGGGGAGGAGGGCCAAGAGCAGTTCTTC
-	-	TRBV27	TRBJ2-3	CASSLIGAFTDTQYF	TGTGCCAGCAGTTTAATCGGGGCTTTCACAGATACGCAGTATTTT
-	-	TRBV7-6	TRBJ1-1	CASSSRVGTEAFF	TGTGCCAGCAGCTCAAGAGTGGGAACTGAAGCTTTCTTT
TRBD1	-	TRBV25-1	TRBJ2-7	CASSESGTGTYEQYF	TGTGCCAGCAGTGAATCCGGGACAGGGACCTACGAGCAGTACTTC
-	-	TRBV7-9	TRBJ1-2	CASSSGEGYGYTF	TGTGCCAGCAGCTCAGGGGAGGGCTATGGCTACACCTTC
TRBD2	-	TRBV5-4	TRBJ2-3	CASSRGGGGLDNTDTQYF	TGTGCCAGCAGCCGTGGGGGGGGAGGTTTGGATAACACAGATACGCAGTATTTT
-	once	TRBV28	TRBJ2-7	CASRNMGGGLSYEQYF	TGTGCCAGCAGAAACATGGGGGGAGGCCTCTCCTACGAGCAGTACTTC
-	-	TRBV4-3	TRBJ2-4	CASSQEAGENIQYF	TGCGCCAGCAGCCAAGAGGCAGGGGAAAACATTCAGTACTTC
-	-	TRBV2	TRBJ1-2	CASGQGALHYGYTF	TGTGCCAGCGGCCAGGGTGCCTTACACTATGGCTACACCTTC
-	-	TRBV5-8	TRBJ1-3	CASSLGLGSSRPGNTIYF	TGTGCCAGCAGCTTGGGTCTAGGGTCAAGCAGGCCTGGAAACACCATATATTTT
-	-	TRBV5-1	TRBJ2-3	CASSLETPGNTQYF	TGCGCCAGCAGCTTGGAGACCCCGGGGAATACGCAGTATTTT
TRBD2	-	TRBV7-8	TRBJ2-7	CASSYRTSGYEQYF	TGTGCCAGCAGCTACCGGACTAGCGGATACGAGCAGTACTTC
-	-	TRBV27	TRBJ1-1	CASSSTLNTEAFF	TGTGCCAGCTCATCGACATTGAACACTGAAGCTTTCTTT
-	-	TRBV19	TRBJ1-5	CASSIVGRYNQPQHF	TGTGCCAGTAGTATAGTGGGCAGGTACAATCAGCCCCAGCATTTT
-	once	TRBV25-1	TRBJ1-3	CASTPSGSRRSGNTIYF	TGTGCCAGCACCCCCAGCGGGTCCCGCCGGTCTGGAAACACCATATATTTT
TRBD1	-	TRBV11-2	TRBJ1-1	CASSLGASGGLTEAFF	TGTGCCAGCAGCTTAGGAGCGTCAGGGGGCCTGACTGAAGCTTTCTTT
-	-	TRBV6-1	TRBJ2-7	CASSEISYEQYF	TGTGCCAGCAGTGAAATAAGCTACGAGCAGTACTTC
-	-	TRBV5-1	TRBJ2-1	CASSLSPTSGNEQFF	TGCGCCAGCAGCTTGAGTCCTACCTCGGGCAATGAGCAGTTCTTC
TRBD2	-	TRBV28	TRBJ2-7	CASSPTSGRPYEQYF	TGTGCCAGCAGCCCAACTAGCGGGAGGCCTTACGAGCAGTACTTC
-	-	TRBV5-1	TRBJ2-4	CASSGDKNIQYF	TGCGCCAGCAGCGGGGACAAAAACATTCAGTACTTC